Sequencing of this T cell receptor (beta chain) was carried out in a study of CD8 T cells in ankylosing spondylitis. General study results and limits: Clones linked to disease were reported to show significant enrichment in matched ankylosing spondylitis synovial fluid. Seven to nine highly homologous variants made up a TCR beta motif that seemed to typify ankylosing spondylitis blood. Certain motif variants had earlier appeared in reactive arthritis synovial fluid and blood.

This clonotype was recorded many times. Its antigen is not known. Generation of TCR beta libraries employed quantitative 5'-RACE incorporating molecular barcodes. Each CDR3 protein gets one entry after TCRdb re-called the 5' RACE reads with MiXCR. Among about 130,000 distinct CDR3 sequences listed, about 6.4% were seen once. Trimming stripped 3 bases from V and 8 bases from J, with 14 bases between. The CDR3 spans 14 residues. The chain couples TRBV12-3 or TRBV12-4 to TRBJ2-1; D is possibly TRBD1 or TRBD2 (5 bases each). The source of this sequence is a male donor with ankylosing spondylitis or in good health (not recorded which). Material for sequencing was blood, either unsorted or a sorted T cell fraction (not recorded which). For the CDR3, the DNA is TGTGCCAGCAGTTTCGAAAGGGGAGTAGATGAGCAGTTCTTC. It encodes CASSFERGVDEQFF.